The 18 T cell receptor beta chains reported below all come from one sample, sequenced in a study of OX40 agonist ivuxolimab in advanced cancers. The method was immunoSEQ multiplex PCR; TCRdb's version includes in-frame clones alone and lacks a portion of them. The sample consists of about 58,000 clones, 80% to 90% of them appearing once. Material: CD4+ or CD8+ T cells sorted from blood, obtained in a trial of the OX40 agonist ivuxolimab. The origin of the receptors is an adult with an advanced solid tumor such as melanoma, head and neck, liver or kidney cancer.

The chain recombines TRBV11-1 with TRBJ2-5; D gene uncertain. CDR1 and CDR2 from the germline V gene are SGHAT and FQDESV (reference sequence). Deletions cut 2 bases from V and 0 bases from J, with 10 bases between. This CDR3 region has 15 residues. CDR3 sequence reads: CASSLSSQNQETQYF. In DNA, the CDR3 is TGTGCCAGCAGCTTAAGTTCGCAGAACCAAGAGACCCAGTACTTC.

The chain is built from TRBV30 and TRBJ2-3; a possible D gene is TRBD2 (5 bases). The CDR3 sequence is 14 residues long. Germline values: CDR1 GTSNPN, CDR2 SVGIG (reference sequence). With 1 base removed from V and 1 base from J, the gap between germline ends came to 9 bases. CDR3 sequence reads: CAWSGGLGTDTQYF. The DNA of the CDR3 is TGTGCCTGGAGTGGCGGGTTGGGCACAGATACGCAGTATTTT. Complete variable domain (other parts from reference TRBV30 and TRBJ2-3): SQTIHQWPATLVQPVGSPLSLECTVEGTSNPNLYWYRQAAGRGLQLLFYSVGIGQISSEVPQNLSASRPQDRQFILSSKKLLLSDSGFYLCAWSGGLGTDTQYFGPGTRLTVL.

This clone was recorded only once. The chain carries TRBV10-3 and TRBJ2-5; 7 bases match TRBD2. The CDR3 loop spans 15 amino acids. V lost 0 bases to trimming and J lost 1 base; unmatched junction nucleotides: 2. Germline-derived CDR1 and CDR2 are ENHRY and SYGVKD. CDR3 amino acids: CAISESGTTQETQYF. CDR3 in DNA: TGTGCCATCAGTGAGTCAGGGACTACCCAAGAGACCCAGTACTTC.

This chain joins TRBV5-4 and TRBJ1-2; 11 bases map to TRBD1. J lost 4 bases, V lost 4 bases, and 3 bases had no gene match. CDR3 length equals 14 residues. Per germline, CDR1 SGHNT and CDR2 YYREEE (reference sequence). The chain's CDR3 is CASSRDRGAYGYTF. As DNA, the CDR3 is TGTGCCAGCAGCCGGGACAGGGGGGCCTATGGCTACACCTTC.

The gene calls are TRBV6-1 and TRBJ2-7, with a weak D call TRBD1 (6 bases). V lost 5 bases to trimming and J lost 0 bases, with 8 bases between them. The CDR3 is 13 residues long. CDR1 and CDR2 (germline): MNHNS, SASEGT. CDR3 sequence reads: CASSWDNSYEQYF. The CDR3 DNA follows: TGTGCCAGCAGTTGGGACAACTCCTACGAGCAGTACTTC.

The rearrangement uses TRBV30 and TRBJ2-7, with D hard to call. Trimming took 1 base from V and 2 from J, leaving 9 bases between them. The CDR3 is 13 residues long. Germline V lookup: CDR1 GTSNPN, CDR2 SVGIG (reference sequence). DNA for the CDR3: TGTGCCTGGAGTGGAGGCACCGCCTACGAGCAGTACTTC. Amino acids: CAWSGGTAYEQYF.

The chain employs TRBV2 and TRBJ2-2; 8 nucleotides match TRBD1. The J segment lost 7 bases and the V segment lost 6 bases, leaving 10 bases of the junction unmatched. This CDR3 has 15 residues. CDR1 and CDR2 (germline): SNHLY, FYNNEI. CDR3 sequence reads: CASSGPDRASGELFF. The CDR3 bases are TGTGCCAGCAGCGGTCCGGACAGGGCGAGCGGGGAGCTGTTTTTT.

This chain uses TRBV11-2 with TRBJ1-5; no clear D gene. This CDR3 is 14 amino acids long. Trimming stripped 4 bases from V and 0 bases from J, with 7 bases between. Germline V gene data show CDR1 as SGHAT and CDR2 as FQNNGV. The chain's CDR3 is CASSSDVSNQPQHF. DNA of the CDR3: TGTGCCAGCAGCTCGGACGTTAGCAATCAGCCCCAGCATTTT. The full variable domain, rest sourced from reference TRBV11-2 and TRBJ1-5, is EAGVAQSPRYKIIEKRQSVAFWCNPISGHATLYWYQQILGQGPKLLIQFQNNGVVDDSQLPKDRFSAERLKGVDSTLKIQPAKLEDSAVYLCASSSDVSNQPQHFGDGTRLSIL.

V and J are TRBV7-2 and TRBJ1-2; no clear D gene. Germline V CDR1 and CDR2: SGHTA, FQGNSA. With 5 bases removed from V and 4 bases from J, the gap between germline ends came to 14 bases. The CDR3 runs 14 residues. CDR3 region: CASSHKTGTYGYTF. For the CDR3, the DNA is TGTGCCAGCAGCCATAAAACGGGAACCTATGGCTACACCTTC. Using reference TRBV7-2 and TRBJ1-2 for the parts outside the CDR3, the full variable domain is GAGVSQSPSNKVTEKGKDVELRCDPISGHTALYWYRQSLGQGLEFLIYFQGNSAPDKSGLPSDRFSAERTGGSVSTLTIQRTQQEDSAVYLCASSHKTGTYGYTFGSGTRLTVV.

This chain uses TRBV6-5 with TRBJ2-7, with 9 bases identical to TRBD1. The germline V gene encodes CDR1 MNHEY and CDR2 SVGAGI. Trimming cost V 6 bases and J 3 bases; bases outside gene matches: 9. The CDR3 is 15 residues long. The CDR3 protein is CASRDPGQGGYEQYF. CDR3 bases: TGTGCCAGCAGGGATCCGGGACAGGGAGGCTACGAGCAGTACTTC.

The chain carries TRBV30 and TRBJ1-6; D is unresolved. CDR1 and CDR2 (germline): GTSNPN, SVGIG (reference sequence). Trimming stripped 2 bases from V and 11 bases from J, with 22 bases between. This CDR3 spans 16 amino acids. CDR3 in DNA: TGTGCCTGGAGTCCTCGGAGCCAAGCGGGGTATACACCCCTCCACTTT. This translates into CAWSPRSQAGYTPLHF.

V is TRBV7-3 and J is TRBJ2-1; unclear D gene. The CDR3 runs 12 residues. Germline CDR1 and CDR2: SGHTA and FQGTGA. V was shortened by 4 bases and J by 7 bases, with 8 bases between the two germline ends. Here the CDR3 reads CASSSSGNEQFF. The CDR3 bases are TGTGCCAGCAGCTCGAGTGGAAATGAGCAGTTCTTC.

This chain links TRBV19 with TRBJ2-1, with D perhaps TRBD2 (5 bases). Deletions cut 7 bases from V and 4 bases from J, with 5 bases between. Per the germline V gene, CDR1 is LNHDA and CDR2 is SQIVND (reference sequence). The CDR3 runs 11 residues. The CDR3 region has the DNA TGTGCCAGTACGGGGTACAATGAGCAGTTCTTC. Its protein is CASTGYNEQFF.

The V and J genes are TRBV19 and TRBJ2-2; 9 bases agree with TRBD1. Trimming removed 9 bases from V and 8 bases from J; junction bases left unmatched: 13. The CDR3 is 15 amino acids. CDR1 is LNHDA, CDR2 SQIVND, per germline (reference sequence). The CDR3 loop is CASKSGTGQLGELFF. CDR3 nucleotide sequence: TGTGCCAGCAAATCCGGGACAGGGCAACTGGGGGAGCTGTTTTTT.

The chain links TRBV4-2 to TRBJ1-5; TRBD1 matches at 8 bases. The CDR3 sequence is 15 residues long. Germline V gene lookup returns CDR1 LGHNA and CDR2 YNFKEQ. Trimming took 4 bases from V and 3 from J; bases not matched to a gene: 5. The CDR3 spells CASSLTGQDNQPQHF. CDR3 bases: TGTGCCAGCAGCCTAACGGGACAGGACAATCAGCCCCAGCATTTT.

CDR3 region: CASSLASGRPYNEQFF. In nucleotides, the CDR3 is TGTGCCAGCAGCTTAGCTAGCGGGAGGCCGTACAATGAGCAGTTCTTC. The chain recombines TRBV7-2 with TRBJ2-1; 10 bases align to TRBD2. In germline, CDR1 is SGHTA, CDR2 FQGNSA. V was clipped by 0 bases and J by 4 bases; unmatched bases: 3. This CDR3 has 16 amino acids.

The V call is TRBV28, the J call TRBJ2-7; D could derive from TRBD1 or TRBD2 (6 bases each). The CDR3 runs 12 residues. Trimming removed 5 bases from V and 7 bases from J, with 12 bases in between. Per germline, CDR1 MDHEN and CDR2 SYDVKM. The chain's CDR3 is CASSPTGREQYF. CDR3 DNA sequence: TGTGCCAGCAGTCCAACAGGGAGGGAGCAGTACTTC. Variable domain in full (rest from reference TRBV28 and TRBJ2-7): DVKVTQSSRYLVKRTGEKVFLECVQDMDHENMFWYRQDPGLGLRLIYFSYDVKMKEKGDIPEGYSVSREKKERFSLILESASTNQTSMYLCASSPTGREQYFGPGTRLTVT.

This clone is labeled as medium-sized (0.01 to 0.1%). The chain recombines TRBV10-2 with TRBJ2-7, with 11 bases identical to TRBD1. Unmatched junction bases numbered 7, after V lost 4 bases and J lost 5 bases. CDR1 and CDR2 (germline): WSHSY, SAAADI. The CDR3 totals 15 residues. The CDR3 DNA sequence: TGCGCCAGCAGTGGGGGGACAGGGGGTGAAAACGAGCAGTACTTC. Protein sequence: CASSGGTGGENEQYF.